The 5 T cell receptor beta chains below come from one sample, sequenced in a study of blood T cell repertoires in COVID-19. The table came from immunoSEQ multiplex PCR; TCRdb's copy has only in-frame clones and leaves some out. The sample yields roughly 190,000 clones, 75% to 80% seen once. Source material: peripheral blood. The receptors come from a woman in her forties or fifties with active or convalescent COVID-19.

This clone was counted a single time. J is TRBJ2-5 and V is TRBV2; a weak D match, TRBD2 (5 bases). The CDR3 is made up of 13 amino acids. V dropped 5 bases and J dropped 5 bases, with 12 bases sitting between them. Germline V gives CDR1 SNHLY, CDR2 FYNNEI. CDR3 in amino acids: CASSRGRRETQYF. CDR3 in DNA: TGTGCCAGCAGTAGAGGACGGAGGGAGACCCAGTACTTC.

The gene calls are TRBV7-8 and TRBJ1-1; 11 nucleotides agree with TRBD1. V shed 5 bases and J 4 bases; nucleotides not matched to a gene: 6. The CDR3 covers 15 residues. CDR1 is SGHVS, CDR2 FQNEAQ, per germline. The CDR3 DNA reads as TGTGCCAGCAGCCACGGACAGGGGGCAATCACTGAAGCTTTCTTT. Protein: CASSHGQGAITEAFF. Full variable domain (rest looked up from reference TRBV7-8 and TRBJ1-1): GAGVSQSPRYKVAKRGQDVALRCDPISGHVSLFWYQQALGQGPEFLTYFQNEAQLDKSGLPSDRFFAERPEGSVSTLKIQRTQQEDSAVYLCASSHGQGAITEAFFGQGTRLTVV.

The V call is TRBV5-1, the J call TRBJ1-3; TRBD1 is a possible D gene (6 bases). This CDR3 region has 18 residues. Per germline, CDR1 SGHRS and CDR2 YFSETQ. Trimming shortened V by 0 bases and J by 4 bases, and 20 bases separated the two germline ends. The CDR3 DNA is TGCGCCAGCAGCTTGGCCTATACCGGGGACAACTGGGGAAACACCATATATTTT. It yields the protein CASSLAYTGDNWGNTIYF.

This clone appeared a single time. This chain connects TRBV28 to TRBJ1-2; D gene uncertain. The germline gives CDR1 MDHEN, CDR2 SYDVKM. The CDR3 runs to 13 residues. V shed 5 bases and J shed 4 bases, with 11 bases lying between them. CDR3 loop: CASSEETFYGYTF. The CDR3 nucleotides read TGTGCCAGCAGTGAGGAGACGTTCTATGGCTACACCTTC.

J is TRBJ1-3 and V is TRBV7-6; D is uncertain. From germline, CDR1 is SGHVS and CDR2 FNYEAQ. This CDR3 is 15 amino acids long. Trimming left V 1 base short and J 0 bases short, with 7 bases between. The CDR3 DNA sequence: TGTGCCAGCAGCTTAGGAGTCCTCTCTGGAAACACCATATATTTT. Translating it yields CASSLGVLSGNTIYF. The complete variable domain, with remaining parts taken from reference TRBV7-6 and TRBJ1-3, reads GAGVSQSPRYKVTKRGQDVALRCDPISGHVSLYWYRQALGQGPEFLTYFNYEAQQDKSGLPNDRFSAERPEGSISTLTIQRTEQRDSAMYRCASSLGVLSGNTIYFGEGSWLTVV.